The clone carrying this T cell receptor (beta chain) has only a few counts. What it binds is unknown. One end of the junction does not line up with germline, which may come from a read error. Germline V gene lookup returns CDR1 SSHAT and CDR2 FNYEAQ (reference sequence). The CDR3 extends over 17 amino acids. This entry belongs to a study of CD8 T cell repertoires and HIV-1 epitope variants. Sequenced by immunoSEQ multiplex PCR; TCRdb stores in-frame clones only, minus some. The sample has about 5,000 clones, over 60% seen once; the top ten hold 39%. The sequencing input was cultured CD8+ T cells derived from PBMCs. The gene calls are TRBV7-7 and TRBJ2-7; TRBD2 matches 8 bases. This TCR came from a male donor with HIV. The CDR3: CASSPRESLADSYEQYF. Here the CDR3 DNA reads TGTGCTAGCAGCCCCCGCGAGTCACTAGCGGATTCCTACGAGCAGTACTTC.